The 10 T cell receptor beta chains below all came from one sample that was sequenced in a study of blood T cells in healthy people across ages. PCR was performed a second time for about 7 to 11 cycles using a sample-barcoded 5' primer and a J-beta primer mix. Using its own MiXCR run on the 5' RACE reads, TCRdb lists one record per CDR3 protein. This table has over a million distinct CDR3 sequences, about 43% appearing once. Material for sequencing was blood. The receptor source for this set is a woman aged 18-29 years in good health.

The rearrangement joins TRBV20-1 to TRBJ2-7; 9 positions match TRBD2. The CDR3 is 17 amino acids. The V gene's germline CDR1 is DFQATT and CDR2 SNEGSKA (reference sequence). Germline trimming cut 3 bases from V and 6 bases from J; bases unmatched to any gene: 18. The CDR3 reads CSARDPYGGGASGEQYF. CDR3 DNA: TGCAGTGCTAGGGACCCCTATGGCGGGGGGGCTTCTGGCGAGCAGTACTTC.

This clonotype was seen many times. The chain employs TRBV12-3 or TRBV12-4 and TRBJ2-3, with 7 bases lining up with TRBD2. The CDR3 is 13 residues long. The V segment lost 11 bases and the J segment 0 bases; nucleotides outside the gene matches: 5. CDR3 sequence reads: CAVTAGSTDTQYF. The CDR3 DNA reads TGTGCCGTAACAGCGGGGAGCACAGATACGCAGTATTTT.

The genes are TRBV20-1 and TRBJ2-3, with D maybe TRBD1 (7 bases). The CDR3 is 14 residues long. CDR1 is DFQATT and CDR2 is SNEGSKA in the germline V gene (reference sequence). Trimming pared 6 bases from V and 4 bases from J, leaving 17 bases between. In DNA form, the CDR3 reads TGCAGTGCCTCAGGGGGGATTGGGGCAGATACGCAGTATTTT. Its protein is CSASGGIGADTQYF.

This chain uses TRBV29-1 with TRBJ1-2; D unclear. Trimming removed 7 bases from V and 5 bases from J, with 17 bases in between. The CDR3 sequence is 13 residues long. Germline V gene lookup returns CDR1 SQVTM and CDR2 ANQGSEA. Here the CDR3 DNA reads TGCAGCGCTACGGACCCTCGGCTATATGGCTACACCTTC. Translated: CSATDPRLYGYTF.

The V gene is TRBV4-2, the J gene TRBJ2-7; the match to TRBD2 covers 9 bases. Per the germline V gene, CDR1 is LGHNA and CDR2 is YNFKEQ. After removal of 0 bases from V and 3 bases from J, the junction contained 9 bases not matched to a gene. This CDR3 contains 17 residues. CDR3 region: CASSQDLGGGRDYEQYF. The CDR3 DNA is TGTGCCAGCAGCCAAGATTTGGGGGGCGGGAGGGACTACGAGCAGTACTTC.

The rearrangement uses TRBV29-1 and TRBJ1-2; unclear D gene. Germline values: CDR1 SQVTM, CDR2 ANQGSEA. Trimming shortened V by 6 bases and J by 8 bases, and 10 bases separated the two germline ends. This CDR3 is 10 amino acids long. The CDR3 bases are TGCAGCGTGGACTCGAGGGGCTACACCTTC. Translated, it gives CSVDSRGYTF.

This chain connects TRBV27 to TRBJ2-3; 14 positions match TRBD2. V was pared by 5 bases and J by 5 bases, with 3 bases of the junction left unmatched. CDR1 is MNHEY, CDR2 SMNVEV, per germline (reference sequence). The CDR3 is 15 amino acids. Here the CDR3 reads CASSGGLAGVDTQYF. The CDR3 nucleotides read TGTGCCAGCAGTGGGGGACTAGCGGGAGTAGATACGCAGTATTTT.

This sequence joins TRBV3-1 and TRBJ1-3, with D perhaps matching TRBD1 (5 bases). The CDR3 spans 14 residues. Germline loops: CDR1 LGHDT, CDR2 YNNKEL (reference sequence). Trimming stripped 10 bases from V and 2 bases from J, with 15 bases between. The chain's CDR3 is CATTVRGAGNTIYF. CDR3 bases: TGTGCCACCACTGTCCGGGGGGCTGGAAACACCATATATTTT.

This clonotype was observed a handful of times. The gene calls are TRBV20-1 and TRBJ2-5; D not certain. Germline CDR1 and CDR2: DFQATT and SNEGSKA (reference sequence). The CDR3 is made up of 15 amino acids. V was trimmed by 3 bases and J by 0 bases, leaving 14 bases between them. The CDR3 region has the DNA TGCAGTGCTAGTGGGTCAGGTCCTTACCAAGAGACCCAGTACTTC. It encodes CSASGSGPYQETQYF.

This sequence joins TRBV20-1 and TRBJ1-4, with 8 bases that match TRBD1. The CDR3 is made up of 13 amino acids. V lost 1 base, J lost 5 bases, and 0 bases stayed unmatched. Germline V CDR1 and CDR2: DFQATT, SNEGSKA (reference sequence). The CDR3 reads CSARAGGNEKLFF. DNA for the CDR3: TGCAGTGCTAGAGCAGGGGGCAATGAAAAACTGTTTTTT.